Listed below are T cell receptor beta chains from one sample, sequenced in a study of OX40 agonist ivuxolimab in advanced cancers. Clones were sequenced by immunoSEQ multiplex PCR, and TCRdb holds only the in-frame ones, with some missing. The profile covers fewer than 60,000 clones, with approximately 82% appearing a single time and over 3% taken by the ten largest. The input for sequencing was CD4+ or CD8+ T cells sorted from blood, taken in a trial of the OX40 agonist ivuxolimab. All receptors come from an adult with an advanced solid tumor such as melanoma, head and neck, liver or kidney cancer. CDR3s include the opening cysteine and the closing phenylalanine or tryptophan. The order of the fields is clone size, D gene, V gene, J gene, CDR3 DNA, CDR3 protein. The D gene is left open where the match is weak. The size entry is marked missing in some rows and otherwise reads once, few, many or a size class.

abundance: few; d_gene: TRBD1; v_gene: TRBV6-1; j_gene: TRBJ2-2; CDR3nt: TGTGCCAGCAGGGGACAGGGGGCAAACGGGGAGCTGTTTTTT; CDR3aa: CASRGQGANGELFF
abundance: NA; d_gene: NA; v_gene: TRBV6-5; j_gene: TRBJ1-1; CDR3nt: TGTGCCAGCTTCTTAAACACTGAAGCTTTCTTT; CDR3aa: CASFLNTEAFF
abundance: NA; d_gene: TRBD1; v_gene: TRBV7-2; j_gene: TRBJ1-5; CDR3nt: TGTGCCAGCAGCTTTCTCGGGACAGGGGATCAGCCCCAGCATTTT; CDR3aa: CASSFLGTGDQPQHF
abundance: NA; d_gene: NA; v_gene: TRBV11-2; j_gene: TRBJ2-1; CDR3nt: TGTGCCAGCAGCTTGGGCCCCCCCGGGCACAATGAGCAGTTCTTC; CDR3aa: CASSLGPPGHNEQFF
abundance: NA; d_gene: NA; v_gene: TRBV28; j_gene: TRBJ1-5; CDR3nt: TGTGCCAGCAAGAGCGGTCAGCCCCAGCATTTT; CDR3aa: CASKSGQPQHF
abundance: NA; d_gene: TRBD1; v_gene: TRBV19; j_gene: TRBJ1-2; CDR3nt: TGTGCCAGTAGACCCGCTGACAGGGGGCGAGCTAACTATGGCTACACCTTC; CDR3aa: CASRPADRGRANYGYTF
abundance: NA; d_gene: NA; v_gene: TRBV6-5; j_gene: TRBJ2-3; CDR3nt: TGTGCCAGCAGTTACTCGAGAGGGCTCGCAGATACGCAGTATTTT; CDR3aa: CASSYSRGLADTQYF
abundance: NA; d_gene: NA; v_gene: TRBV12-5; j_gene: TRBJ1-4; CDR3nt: TGTGCTAGTGGTTCTTCAGGGAGGGGTGAAAAACTGTTTTTT; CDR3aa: CASGSSGRGEKLFF
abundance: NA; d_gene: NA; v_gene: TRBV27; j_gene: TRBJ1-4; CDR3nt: TGTGCCAGCAGTTTTACAGGGCGGGTTGAAAAACTGTTTTTT; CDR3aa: CASSFTGRVEKLFF
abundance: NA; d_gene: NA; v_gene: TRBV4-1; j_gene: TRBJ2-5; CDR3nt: TGCGCCAGCAGCCAACCCCAAAGCTGGGAGACCCAGTACTTC; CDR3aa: CASSQPQSWETQYF
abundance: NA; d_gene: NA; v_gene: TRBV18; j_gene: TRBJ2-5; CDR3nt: TGTGCCAGCTCACCATTGGGAGAGACCCAGTACTTC; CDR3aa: CASSPLGETQYF
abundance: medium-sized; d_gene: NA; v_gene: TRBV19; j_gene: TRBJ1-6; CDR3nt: TGTGCCAGTACAGGGACTTTCACGAGCTCCTATAATTCACCCCTCCACTTT; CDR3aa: CASTGTFTSSYNSPLHF
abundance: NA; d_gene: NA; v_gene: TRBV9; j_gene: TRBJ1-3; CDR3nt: TGTGCCAGCAGCCCCACCGGGCCCCGTGGGGGAAACACCATATATTTT; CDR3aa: CASSPTGPRGGNTIYF
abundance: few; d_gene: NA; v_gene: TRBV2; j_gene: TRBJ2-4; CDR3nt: TGTGCCAGCAGTGCCCTAGCCAAAAACATTCAGTACTTC; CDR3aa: CASSALAKNIQYF
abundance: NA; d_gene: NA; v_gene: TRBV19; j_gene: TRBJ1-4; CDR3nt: TGTGCCAGTAGTATAGATCGGGAGTCGGGAAAACTGTTTTTT; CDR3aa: CASSIDRESGKLFF
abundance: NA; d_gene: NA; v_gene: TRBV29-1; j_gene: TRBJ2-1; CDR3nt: TGCAGCGTTGGAGCCCTCAGGGGGAGGGAGCAGTTCTTC; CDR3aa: CSVGALRGREQFF
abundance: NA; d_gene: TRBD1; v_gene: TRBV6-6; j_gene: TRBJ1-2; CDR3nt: TGTGCCAGCAGTTCTCACACAGGGGGAGGATATGGCTACACCTTC; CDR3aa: CASSSHTGGGYGYTF
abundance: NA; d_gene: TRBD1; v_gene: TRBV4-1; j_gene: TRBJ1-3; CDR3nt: TGCGCCAGCAGCCCCATCGACAGGGGTAATGGAAACACCATATATTTT; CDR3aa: CASSPIDRGNGNTIYF
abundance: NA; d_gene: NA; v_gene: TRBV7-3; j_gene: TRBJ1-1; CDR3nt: TGTGCCAGCAGCCCAGGACAGCGGAACACTGAAGCTTTCTTT; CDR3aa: CASSPGQRNTEAFF
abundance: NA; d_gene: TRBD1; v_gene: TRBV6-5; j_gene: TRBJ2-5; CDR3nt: TGTGCCAGCAGGATACAGGGGGAAGAGACCCAGTACTTC; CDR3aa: CASRIQGEETQYF
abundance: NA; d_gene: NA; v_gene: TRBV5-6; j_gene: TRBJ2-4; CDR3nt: TGTGCCAGCAGCCTCAGGACCCTCCAGAGGAAAAACATTCAGTACTTC; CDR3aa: CASSLRTLQRKNIQYF
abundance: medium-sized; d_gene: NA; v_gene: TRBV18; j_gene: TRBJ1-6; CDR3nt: TGTGCCAGCTCACCTACCGCTGCTGATGGGTCACCCCTCCACTTT; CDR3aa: CASSPTAADGSPLHF
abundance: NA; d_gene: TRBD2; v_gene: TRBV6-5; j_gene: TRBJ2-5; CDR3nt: TGTGCCAGCAGTTCGAGCGGGAGTGCGGAGACCCAGTACTTC; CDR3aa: CASSSSGSAETQYF
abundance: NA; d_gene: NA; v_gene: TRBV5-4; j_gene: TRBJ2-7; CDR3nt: TGTGCCAGCAGCTCCCGGGACATGAGCTCCTACGAGCAGTACTTC; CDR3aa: CASSSRDMSSYEQYF
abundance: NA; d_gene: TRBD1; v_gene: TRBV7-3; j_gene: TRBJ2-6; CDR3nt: TGTGCCAGCAGCTGGACAGGGGGTGGGGCCAACGTCCTGACTTTC; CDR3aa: CASSWTGGGANVLTF
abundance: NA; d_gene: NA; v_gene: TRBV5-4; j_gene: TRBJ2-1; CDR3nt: TGTGCCAGCAGCTTGGTAGCCGATCCCCACAATGAGCAGTTCTTC; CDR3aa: CASSLVADPHNEQFF
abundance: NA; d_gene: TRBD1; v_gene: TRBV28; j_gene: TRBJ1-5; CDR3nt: TGTGCCAGCAGTTCCCCAGGCAGGGGGCGAGGGAATCAGCCCCAGCATTTT; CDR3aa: CASSSPGRGRGNQPQHF
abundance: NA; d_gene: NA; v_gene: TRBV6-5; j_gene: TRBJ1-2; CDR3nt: TGTGCCAGCAGTCCCAACCCATATGGCTACACCTTC; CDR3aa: CASSPNPYGYTF
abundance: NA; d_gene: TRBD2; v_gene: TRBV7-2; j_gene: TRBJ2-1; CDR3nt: TGTGCCAGCAGCTTCCCAGCGGGGGGGTCTGTGTACAATGAGCAGTTCTTC; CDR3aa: CASSFPAGGSVYNEQFF